This is a list of T cell receptor beta chains from one sample in a study of T cell changes during pregnancy in multiple sclerosis. Profiling relied on immunoSEQ multiplex PCR, and the TCRdb table lists in-frame clones only, not all of them. This table has about 38,000 clones, about 93% appearing once. The specimen comprised CD4+ T cells from peripheral blood mononuclear cells, sampled after pregnancy. These receptors were obtained from a female donor in good health, enrolled as a control in a pregnancy study. CDR3s include the opening cysteine and the closing phenylalanine or tryptophan. The D gene is left open where the match is weak. Clone sizes are given selectively: once, few, many, or a class where the clone is expanded.

14 - TRBJ2-3 TRBV5-1 TRBD1 CASRRTGGGDTQYF TGCGCCAGCCGCCGGACAGGGGGCGGGGATACGCAGTATTTT
14 - TRBJ2-5 TRBV29-1 TRBD2 CSVGLAGGRETQYF TGCAGCGTTGGTCTAGCGGGAGGTAGGGAGACCCAGTACTTC
14 - TRBJ2-7 TRBV19 - CASNYPSYLYEQYF TGTGCCAGTAACTATCCGAGTTACCTCTACGAGCAGTACTTC
13 - TRBJ2-7 TRBV11-3 - CASSLGGILEQYF TGTGCCAGCAGCTTAGGCGGCATCCTGGAGCAGTACTTC
15 once TRBJ1-4 TRBV27 TRBD1 CASRARQGTNEKLFF TGTGCCAGCAGGGCCCGACAGGGAACTAATGAAAAACTGTTTTTT
15 - TRBJ1-2 TRBV12-5 TRBD1 CASGLERTGVYGYTF TGTGCTAGTGGTTTGGAACGTACAGGGGTCTATGGCTACACCTTC
13 - TRBJ2-5 TRBV15 - CATKSPVEETQYF TGTGCCACCAAATCACCGGTGGAGGAGACCCAGTACTTC
16 - TRBJ1-3 TRBV28 - CASIRASRVSGNTIYF TGTGCCAGCATCAGGGCGAGCAGAGTATCTGGAAACACCATATATTTT
14 - TRBJ2-3 TRBV7-9 - CASILLNPGDTQYF TGTGCCAGCATCCTCCTCAATCCCGGAGATACGCAGTATTTT
13 - TRBJ2-3 TRBV7-8 - CASRRALTDTQYF TGTGCCAGCAGGAGAGCTCTCACAGATACGCAGTATTTT
12 - TRBJ2-3 TRBV5-5 - CASSWQGDTQYF TGTGCCAGCAGCTGGCAGGGTGATACGCAGTATTTT
16 - TRBJ2-2 TRBV18 TRBD2 CASSPSSGSRTGELFF TGTGCCAGCTCACCATCTAGCGGGAGTCGAACCGGGGAGCTGTTTTTT
15 - TRBJ1-3 TRBV5-5 TRBD1 CASSPGLAGGNTIYF TGTGCCAGCAGCCCCGGTCTCGCAGGGGGGAACACCATATATTTT
15 - TRBJ2-3 TRBV5-1 TRBD2 CASSGAGGTPDTQYF TGCGCCAGCAGCGGAGCGGGAGGAACCCCAGATACGCAGTATTTT
15 - TRBJ1-2 TRBV5-1 TRBD1 CASSYGDRESEGYTF TGCGCCAGCAGTTACGGGGACAGGGAATCAGAAGGCTACACCTTC
11 - TRBJ1-2 TRBV30 - CAWRGAGGYTF TGTGCCTGGAGGGGGGCCGGGGGCTACACCTTC
12 - TRBJ1-2 TRBV2 - CASSLTGDGYTF TGTGCCAGCAGTTTGACAGGAGATGGCTACACCTTC
14 - TRBJ1-1 TRBV5-6 - CASTRQKMNTEAFF TGTGCCAGCACGAGACAGAAGATGAACACTGAAGCTTTCTTT